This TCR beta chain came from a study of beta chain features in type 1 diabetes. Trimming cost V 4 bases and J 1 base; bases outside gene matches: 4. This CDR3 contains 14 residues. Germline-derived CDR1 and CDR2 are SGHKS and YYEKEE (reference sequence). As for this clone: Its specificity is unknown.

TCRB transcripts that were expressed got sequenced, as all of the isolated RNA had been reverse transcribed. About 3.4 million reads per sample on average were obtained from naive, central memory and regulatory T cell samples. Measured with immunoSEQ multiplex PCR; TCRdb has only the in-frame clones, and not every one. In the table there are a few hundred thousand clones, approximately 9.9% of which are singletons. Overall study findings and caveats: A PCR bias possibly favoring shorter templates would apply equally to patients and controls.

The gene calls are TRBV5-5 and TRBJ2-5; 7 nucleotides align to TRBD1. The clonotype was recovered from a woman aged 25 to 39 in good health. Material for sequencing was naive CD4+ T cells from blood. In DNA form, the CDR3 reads TGTGCCAGCAGCACGTACAGGGGCCAAGAGACCCAGTACTTC. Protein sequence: CASSTYRGQETQYF.